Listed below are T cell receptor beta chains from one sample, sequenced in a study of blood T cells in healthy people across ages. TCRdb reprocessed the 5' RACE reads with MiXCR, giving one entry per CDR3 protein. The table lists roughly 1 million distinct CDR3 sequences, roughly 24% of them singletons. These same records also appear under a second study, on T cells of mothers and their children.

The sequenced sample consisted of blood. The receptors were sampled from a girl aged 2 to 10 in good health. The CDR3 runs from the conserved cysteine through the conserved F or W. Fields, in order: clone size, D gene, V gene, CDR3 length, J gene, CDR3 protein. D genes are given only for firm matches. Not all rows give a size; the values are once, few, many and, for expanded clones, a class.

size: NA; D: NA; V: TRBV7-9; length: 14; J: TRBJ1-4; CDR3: CASSPEGPREKLFF
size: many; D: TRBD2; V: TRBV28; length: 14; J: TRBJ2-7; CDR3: CASSPGTSLAEQYF
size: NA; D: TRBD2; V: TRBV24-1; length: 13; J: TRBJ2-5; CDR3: CATSPSGAQTQYF
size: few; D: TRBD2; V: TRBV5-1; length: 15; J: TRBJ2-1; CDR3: CASSLRTSVGNEQFF
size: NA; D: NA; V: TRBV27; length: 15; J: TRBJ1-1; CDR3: CASSADPALNTEAFF
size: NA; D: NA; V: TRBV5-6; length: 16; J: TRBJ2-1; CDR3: CASSLGSAGPYNEQFF
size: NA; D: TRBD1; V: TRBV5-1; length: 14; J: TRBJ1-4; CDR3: CASSFGDRGEKLFF
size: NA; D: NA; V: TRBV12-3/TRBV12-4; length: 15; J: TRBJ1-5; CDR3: CASSIYGALNQPQHF
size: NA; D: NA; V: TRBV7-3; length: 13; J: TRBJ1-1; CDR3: CASSPNPGAEAFF
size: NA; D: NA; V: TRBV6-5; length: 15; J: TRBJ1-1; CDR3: CASSYYRGAGNEAFF
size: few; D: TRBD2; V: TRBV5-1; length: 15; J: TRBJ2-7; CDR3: CASSLGSGASYEQYF
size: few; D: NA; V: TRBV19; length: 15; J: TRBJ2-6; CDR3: CASTEGARGANVLTF
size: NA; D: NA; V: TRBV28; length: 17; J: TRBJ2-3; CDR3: CASSYHYRESGTDTQYF
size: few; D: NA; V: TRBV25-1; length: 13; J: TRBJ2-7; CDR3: CASRMGANYEQYF
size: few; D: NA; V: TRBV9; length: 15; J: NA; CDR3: CASGVFQGSRGEQYF
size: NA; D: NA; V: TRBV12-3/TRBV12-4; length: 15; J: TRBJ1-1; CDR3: CASSLVQGSDTEAFF
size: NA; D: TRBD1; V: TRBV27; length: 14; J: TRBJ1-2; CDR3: CASSSSGGWYGYTF
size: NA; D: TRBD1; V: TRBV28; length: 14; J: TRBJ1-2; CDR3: CASQGRGRFYGYIF
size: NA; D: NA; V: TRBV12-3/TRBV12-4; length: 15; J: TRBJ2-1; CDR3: CASSLRQGWVNEQFF
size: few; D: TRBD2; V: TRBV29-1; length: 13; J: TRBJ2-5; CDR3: CSAGTSWQETQYF
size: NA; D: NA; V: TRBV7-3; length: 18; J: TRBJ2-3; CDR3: CASSFYRPKTSSADTQYF
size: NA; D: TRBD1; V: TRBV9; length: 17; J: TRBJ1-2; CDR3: CASSAEGQATTNYGYTF
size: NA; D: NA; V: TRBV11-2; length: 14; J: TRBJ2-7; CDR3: CASSLSVDRYEQYF
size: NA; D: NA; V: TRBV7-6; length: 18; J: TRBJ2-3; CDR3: CASSSSGAGDPSTDTQYF
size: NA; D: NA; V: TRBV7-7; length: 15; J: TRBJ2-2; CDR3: CASSFGDLNTGELFF
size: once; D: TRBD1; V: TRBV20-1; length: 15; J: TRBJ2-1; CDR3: CSAGRETGGDNEQFF
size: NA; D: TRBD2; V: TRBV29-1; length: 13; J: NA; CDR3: CSVGGGLTYEQYF
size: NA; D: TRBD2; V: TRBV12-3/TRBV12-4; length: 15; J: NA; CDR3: CASSPRGGVIDEQFF
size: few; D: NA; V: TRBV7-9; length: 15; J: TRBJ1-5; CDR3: CASSPRGEGNQPQHF
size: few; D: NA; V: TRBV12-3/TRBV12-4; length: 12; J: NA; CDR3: CASRNRGDEQFF
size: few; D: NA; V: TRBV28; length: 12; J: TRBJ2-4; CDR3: CASSILKNIQYF
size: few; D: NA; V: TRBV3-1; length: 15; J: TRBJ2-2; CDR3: CASSRGPPGPGELFF
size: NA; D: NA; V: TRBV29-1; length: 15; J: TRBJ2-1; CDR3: CSVRGDARGYNEQFF
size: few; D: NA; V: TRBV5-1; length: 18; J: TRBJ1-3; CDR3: CASSSYGDLGSSGNTIYF
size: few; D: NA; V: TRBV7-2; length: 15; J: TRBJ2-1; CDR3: CASSLAPQGTNEQFF
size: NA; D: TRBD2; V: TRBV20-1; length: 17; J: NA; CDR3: CSATDVLAGVSSYEQYF